The 24 T cell receptor beta chains presented below share a single source sample, sequenced in a study of identical twins. MiXCR, run by TCRdb on the 5' RACE reads, gives a single entry per CDR3 protein. This table has about 150,000 distinct CDR3 sequences, approximately 4% appearing once. The specimen was memory T cells sorted from blood. These TCRs come from a man aged 18 to 29 in good health.

This clonotype turned up a few times. J is TRBJ2-4 and V is TRBV5-1, with 8 bases aligning to TRBD1. Germline CDR1 reads SGHRS; CDR2 reads YFSETQ. V lost 5 bases, J lost 3 bases, and 4 bases stayed unmatched. The CDR3 has 14 amino acids. The CDR3 loop is CASRTGQGKNIQYF. The DNA for the CDR3 is TGCGCCAGCAGAACCGGACAGGGCAAAAACATTCAGTACTTC.

This clonotype occurred many times. CDR3 region: CASARLAGIDNEQFF. Here the CDR3 DNA reads TGTGCCAGCGCCAGGCTAGCGGGGATCGATAATGAGCAGTTCTTC. The chain couples TRBV6-1 to TRBJ2-1; 9 nucleotides align to TRBD2. J was trimmed by 7 bases and V by 8 bases; bases with no gene match: 12. This CDR3 spans 15 amino acids. Germline values: CDR1 MNHNS, CDR2 SASEGT.

This clonotype showed up many times. CDR3 sequence: CSARDRAGKYNEQFF. The CDR3 DNA is TGCAGTGCTAGAGATAGAGCGGGAAAATACAATGAGCAGTTCTTC. This sequence joins TRBV20-1 and TRBJ2-1; 7 bases map to TRBD2. Germline V gene data show CDR1 as DFQATT and CDR2 as SNEGSKA (reference sequence). CDR3 size: 15 residues. V gave up 0 bases and J gave up 4 bases; unmatched junction bases: 6.

In this sample, this clonotype turned up many times. The chain couples TRBV27 to TRBJ2-6; 8 positions agree with TRBD1. Germline CDR1 reads MNHEY; CDR2 reads SMNVEV (reference sequence). The CDR3 has 17 residues. Germline trimming cut 6 bases from V and 2 bases from J; bases unmatched to any gene: 9. CDR3 bases: TGTGCCAGCAGCCTCGCAGGGGGCGCAGCTGGGGCCAACGTCCTGACTTTC. Amino acid sequence: CASSLAGGAAGANVLTF.

This clonotype showed up many times. The V and J genes are TRBV29-1 and TRBJ2-3, with D maybe TRBD1 (6 bases). Germline V gives CDR1 SQVTM, CDR2 ANQGSEA. This CDR3 is 14 amino acids long. V was pared by 3 bases and J by 0 bases, with 10 bases between. Here the CDR3 reads CSVDRDTSTDTQYF. CDR3 nucleotides: TGCAGCGTTGACCGGGACACGAGCACAGATACGCAGTATTTT.

This clonotype was detected many times. The rearrangement joins TRBV5-5 to TRBJ2-7, with TRBD1 identical over 8 bases. Germline V lookup: CDR1 SGHKS, CDR2 YYEKEE (reference sequence). This CDR3 is 14 amino acids long. The V gene end was trimmed by 5 bases and the J gene end by 7 bases; junction bases not matched to a gene: 11. In DNA, the CDR3 is TGTGCCAGCAGAACAGGACAGGGCCTTGATGAGCAGTACGTC. Translation: CASRTGQGLDEQYV.

This clonotype was seen at least ten times. V gene TRBV4-2 combines with J gene TRBJ2-2; the D is unclear. The CDR3 runs to 13 residues. CDR1 is LGHNA and CDR2 is YNFKEQ in the germline V gene. V was trimmed by 0 bases and J by 6 bases, leaving 5 bases between them. The CDR3: CASSQEMAGELFF. CDR3 coding DNA: TGTGCCAGCAGCCAAGAGATGGCCGGGGAGCTGTTTTTT.

This clonotype has a count of ten or more. The V and J genes are TRBV20-1 and TRBJ2-7, with 8 bases matching TRBD1. The CDR3 sequence is 16 residues long. The germline V gene has CDR1 DFQATT and CDR2 SNEGSKA (reference sequence). Trimming at V came to 3 bases and at J to 4 bases, leaving 14 bases not matched to a gene. CDR3 DNA sequence: TGCAGTGCTAGTGACTATGGACAGGGCAAGGGGTACGAGCAGTACTTC. Its protein is CSASDYGQGKGYEQYF.

This chain connects TRBV9 to TRBJ1-1; 11 bases line up with TRBD1. CDR3 length: 16 residues. Germline V CDR1 and CDR2: SGDLS, YYNGEE. V lost 0 bases, J lost 2 bases, and 3 bases stayed unmatched. The CDR3 sequence: CASSVGDRGGNTEAFF. The CDR3, as DNA: TGTGCCAGCAGCGTAGGGGACAGGGGGGGAAACACTGAAGCTTTCTTT.

This clonotype was recorded at least ten times. The rearrangement links TRBV5-1 to TRBJ1-2; D is unresolved. The germline CDR1 and CDR2 sequences are SGHRS and YFSETQ. The CDR3 is made up of 15 amino acids. Trimming cost V 0 bases and J 6 bases, with 15 bases left between them. The CDR3 loop is CASSLAGPRTDGYTF. The DNA of the CDR3 is TGCGCCAGCAGCTTGGCCGGACCGCGGACCGATGGCTACACCTTC.

Many counts were recorded for this clonotype. The V gene is TRBV2, the J gene TRBJ2-2; D is possibly TRBD2 (5 bases). The CDR3 contains 13 residues. V was trimmed by 6 bases and J by 5 bases, leaving 10 bases between them. Germline-derived CDR1 and CDR2 are SNHLY and FYNNEI. The CDR3 DNA follows: TGTGCCAGCAGCCGCACTAGAACCGGGGAGCTGTTTTTT. Translated, it gives CASSRTRTGELFF. Drawing the rest from reference TRBV2 and TRBJ2-2, the complete variable domain is EPEVTQTPSHQVTQMGQEVILRCVPISNHLYFYWYRQILGQKVEFLVSFYNNEISEKSEIFDDQFSVERPDGSNFTLKIRSTKLEDSAMYFCASSRTRTGELFFGEGSRLTVL.

This clonotype was seen many times. This chain links TRBV5-1 with TRBJ2-7; 7 bases agree with TRBD2. Trimming cost V 0 bases and J 1 base; bases outside gene matches: 1. The germline CDR1 and CDR2 sequences are SGHRS and YFSETQ. The CDR3 sequence is 14 residues long. In nucleotides, the CDR3 is TGCGCCAGCAGCTTGGTCGGGGGGTCCTACGAGCAGTACTTC. It is translated as CASSLVGGSYEQYF.

This clonotype was detected ten times or more. CDR3 coding DNA: TGTGCCAGCAGCTTAGATTCCGAGCAGTACTTC. Amino acids: CASSLDSEQYF. The V call is TRBV7-2, the J call TRBJ2-7, with D unresolved. CDR1 is SGHTA, CDR2 FQGNSA, per germline. With 1 base removed from V and 6 bases from J, the gap between germline ends came to 4 bases. The CDR3 sequence is 11 residues long.

This clonotype was counted many times. The CDR3 nucleotides are TGTGCCAGCAGCTCAGGACAGGCCAATGAAAAACTGTTTTTT. Translation: CASSSGQANEKLFF. V usage is TRBV5-6 and J usage is TRBJ1-4; 7 bases agree with TRBD1. CDR3 length: 14 residues. The V and J ends lost 3 bases and 5 bases, in that order; junction bases with no gene match: 4. Germline V lookup: CDR1 SGHDT, CDR2 YYEEEE.

This clonotype has at least ten counts. J is TRBJ2-5 and V is TRBV6-1, with D perhaps TRBD2 (5 bases). The length of the CDR3 is 10 residues. Per germline, CDR1 MNHNS and CDR2 SASEGT. The ends were cut back, 10 bases at V and 7 bases at J, with 10 bases in the middle. CDR3 region: CATGGLTQYF. CDR3 bases: TGTGCCACCGGCGGACTGACCCAGTACTTC.

This clonotype was counted at least ten times. The chain uses TRBV24-1 and TRBJ2-1, with 10 bases matching TRBD2. J gave up 3 bases and V 5 bases, and 6 bases lay outside the gene matches. Germline V gene data show CDR1 as KGHDR and CDR2 as SFDVKD. There are 16 residues in the CDR3. CDR3 sequence: CATSATLAGHYNEQFF. The CDR3 DNA follows: TGTGCCACCAGTGCAACACTAGCGGGGCACTACAATGAGCAGTTCTTC.

This clonotype was observed at least ten times. The rearrangement links TRBV25-1 to TRBJ2-5; 10 nucleotides line up with TRBD1. J gave up 3 bases and V 2 bases, and 3 bases lay outside the gene matches. Germline CDR1 and CDR2: MGHDK and SYGVNS. The CDR3 is made up of 15 amino acids. CDR3 nucleotides: TGTGCCAGCAGTGAAGCCGGGACAGGGGAAGAGACCCAGTACTTC. It translates to CASSEAGTGEETQYF.

This clonotype was detected ten times or more. The V gene is TRBV4-2, the J gene TRBJ2-3, with TRBD2 matching over 9 bases. The CDR3 has 15 amino acids. In germline, CDR1 is LGHNA, CDR2 YNFKEQ. V was clipped by 4 bases and J by 6 bases; unmatched bases: 8. The CDR3 sequence: CASSPAAGGSDTQYF. As DNA, the CDR3 is TGTGCCAGCAGCCCCGCAGCGGGAGGTTCGGATACGCAGTATTTT.

This clonotype was observed at least ten times. This chain connects TRBV7-2 to TRBJ1-1; D not certain. CDR3 size: 13 residues. The germline gives CDR1 SGHTA, CDR2 FQGNSA. V lost 5 bases and J lost 3, with 10 bases in between. The CDR3 DNA is TGTGCCAGCAGCCCGCTCGGGGACACTGAAGCTTTCTTT. The encoded protein is CASSPLGDTEAFF. The full variable domain, completed using reference TRBV7-2 and TRBJ1-1, is GAGVSQSPSNKVTEKGKDVELRCDPISGHTALYWYRQSLGQGLEFLIYFQGNSAPDKSGLPSDRFSAERTGGSVSTLTIQRTQQEDSAVYLCASSPLGDTEAFFGQGTRLTVV.

This clonotype was counted at least ten times. The CDR3 DNA reads as TGTGCCAGCAGTTTATTGGCGGGAGGGCCGGCCGGGGAGCTGTTTTTT. Its translation is CASSLLAGGPAGELFF. This chain uses TRBV12-3 or TRBV12-4 with TRBJ2-2; 9 nucleotides line up with TRBD2. V dropped 2 bases and J dropped 6; count of bases not matched to a gene: 7. CDR3 length: 16 amino acids.

This clonotype was detected many times. This chain connects TRBV7-2 to TRBJ2-1, with 7 positions matching TRBD2. The CDR3 covers 13 residues. V lost 5 bases and J lost 9; bases outside the gene matches: 7. Per germline, CDR1 SGHTA and CDR2 FQGNSA. CDR3 bases: TGTGCCAGCAGCCGGGGACTAAGAGGTGAGCAGTTCTTC. This gives the protein CASSRGLRGEQFF.

Many counts were recorded for this clonotype. The chain carries TRBV7-8 and TRBJ2-5, with a possible D match to TRBD2 (5 bases). V was clipped by 2 bases and J by 1 base, with 14 bases between them. The CDR3 sequence is 16 residues long. CDR1 is SGHVS and CDR2 is FQNEAQ in the germline V gene. The CDR3 is CASSLSEGAPQETQYF. The CDR3 DNA sequence: TGTGCCAGCAGCTTAAGTGAGGGAGCCCCCCAAGAGACCCAGTACTTC.

Ten or more counts support this clonotype. The chain is built from TRBV20-1 and TRBJ2-1; either TRBD1 or TRBD2 may fit D (5 bases each). The germline V gene has CDR1 DFQATT and CDR2 SNEGSKA (reference sequence). Trimming pared 0 bases from V and 10 bases from J, leaving 7 bases between. The CDR3 extends over 11 amino acids. The CDR3 bases are TGCAGTGCTAGAGATGGGGGAGAGCAGTTCTTC. Amino acid sequence: CSARDGGEQFF.

This clonotype was recorded at least ten times. The V and J genes are TRBV9 and TRBJ2-5; TRBD2 matches at 10 bases. Germline values: CDR1 SGDLS, CDR2 YYNGEE. This CDR3 region has 17 residues. V was pared by 1 base and J by 5 bases, with 11 bases of the junction left unmatched. The CDR3, as DNA: TGTGCCAGCAGCGTAAGTCCTAGCGGGAGAGGGTCGGAGACCCAGTACTTC. Encoded protein: CASSVSPSGRGSETQYF.